Below, 27 T cell receptor beta chains from the same sample are listed, as sequenced in a study of beta chain features in type 1 diabetes. Study findings and constraints: Across all four CD4+ subsets, people with type 1 diabetes showed modestly shorter TCRB CDR3s.

Antigens for these TCRs are unknown. Expressed TCRB transcripts were sequenced because the entire RNA isolate underwent reverse transcription. The method was immunoSEQ multiplex PCR; TCRdb's version includes in-frame clones alone and lacks a portion of them. The top ten clones hold roughly 0.54% of a sample with a few hundred thousand clones, over 8.5% of them seen once. Specimen: central memory CD4+ T cells from blood. The source of these receptors is a man aged 30-40 years with type 1 diabetes.

Only one count was recorded for this clone. The CDR3 loop is CASSQTGTRGTRPYF. DNA of the CDR3: TGTGCCAGCAGCCAGACCGGGACTCGAGGTACGAGGCCGTACTTC. The V call is TRBV14, the J call TRBJ2-5; the D gene is possibly TRBD2 (6 bases). Germline V gene data show CDR1 as SGHDN and CDR2 as FVKESK. The CDR3 runs 15 residues. V dropped 3 bases and J dropped 13 bases, with 24 bases sitting between them.

With respect to this clone: A clone one base away is much larger, so this may be a read error. Other nucleotide sequences in the sample specify the same CDR3. The rearrangement joins TRBV7-9 to TRBJ2-3; D not resolved. The length of the CDR3 is 12 residues. Looked up from germline, CDR1 is SEHNR and CDR2 is FQNEAQ (reference sequence). Trimming removed 4 bases at V and 0 bases at J, with 2 bases between. For the CDR3, the DNA is TGTGCCAGCAGCTATAGCACAGATACGCAGTATTTT. Encoded protein: CASSYSTDTQYF.

This sequence joins TRBV28 and TRBJ1-2; tentative D call: TRBD1 (6 bases). Germline V lookup: CDR1 MDHEN, CDR2 SYDVKM. This CDR3 spans 12 amino acids. Trimming cost V 10 bases and J 4 bases, with 13 bases left between them. The CDR3 DNA follows: TGTGCCACCAGGGGTACAACCTATGGCTACACCTTC. Translating gives CATRGTTYGYTF.

The genes are TRBV7-9 and TRBJ1-2, with D possibly being TRBD1 (5 bases). This CDR3 spans 15 amino acids. Trimming removed 1 base from V and 2 bases from J, with 11 bases in between. CDR1 and CDR2 (germline): SEHNR, FQNEAQ (reference sequence). The CDR3 region has the DNA TGTGCCAGCAGCTTAGTGACTGCAGGGAACTATGGCTACACCTTC. Protein sequence: CASSLVTAGNYGYTF.

The V call is TRBV6-5, the J call TRBJ2-7; no definite D call. Germline CDR1 MNHEY, CDR2 SVGAGI. This CDR3 spans 16 amino acids. V was trimmed by 0 bases and J by 3 bases, leaving 15 bases between them. Here the CDR3 reads CASSYSHFSGVYEQYF. DNA for the CDR3: TGTGCCAGCAGTTACTCGCATTTTTCGGGTGTCTACGAGCAGTACTTC.

On this clone: Mismatch with germline at one junction end may stem from a read error. The rearrangement uses TRBV10-3 and TRBJ2-1, with a possible D match to TRBD2 (5 bases). CDR1 ENHRY and CDR2 SYGVKD come from the germline V gene. There are 14 residues in the CDR3. The DNA of the CDR3 is TGTGCCAGCAGTCCAGCGGAATCCTACAATGAGCAGTTCTTC. Its translation: CASSPAESYNEQFF.

A few counts support this clone. The chain links TRBV28 to TRBJ2-7; 7 bases align to TRBD2. CDR1 and CDR2 (germline): MDHEN, SYDVKM. The CDR3 loop spans 15 amino acids. The ends lost 4 bases at V and 0 bases at J; junction bases unmatched: 6. CDR3 DNA: TGTGCCAGCAGTTCCGCGGGAGCTAGCTCCTACGAGCAGTACTTC. Encoded protein: CASSSAGASSYEQYF.

The rearrangement links TRBV5-1 to TRBJ2-7, with TRBD2 as a possible D gene (5 bases). V lost 4 bases, J lost 6 bases, and 17 bases lay in between. CDR1 SGHRS and CDR2 YFSETQ come from the germline V gene. The CDR3 runs 14 residues. The CDR3 protein is CASSEGRPLGEQYF. CDR3 DNA sequence: TGCGCCAGCAGCGAGGGCAGACCCTTGGGCGAGCAGTACTTC.

This clone has a handful of counts. The chain combines TRBV5-8 with TRBJ1-2; TRBD1 matches at 9 bases. Germline CDR1 and CDR2: SGHTS and YDEGEE. V shed 3 bases, J shed 7 bases, and the junction held 13 bases outside the gene matches. The CDR3 extends over 16 amino acids. The CDR3 DNA reads TGTGCCAGCAGCTCTGGGACAGGGTTGACAACTTTTGGCTACACCTTC. Translating gives CASSSGTGLTTFGYTF. Supplemented by reference TRBV5-8 and TRBJ1-2, the full variable domain reads EAGVTQSPTHLIKTRGQQATLRCSPISGHTSVYWYQQALGLGLQFLLWYDEGEERNRGNFPPRFSGRQFPNYSSELNVNALELEDSALYLCASSSGTGLTTFGYTFGSGTRLTVV.

V usage is TRBV2 and J usage is TRBJ2-7, with TRBD2 matching 7 bases. The CDR3 loop spans 14 amino acids. V lost 6 bases to trimming and J lost 3 bases; unmatched junction nucleotides: 8. Germline CDR1 and CDR2: SNHLY and FYNNEI. The CDR3 reads CASSAERGGYEQYF. The DNA for the CDR3 is TGTGCCAGCAGCGCTGAGCGGGGCGGCTACGAGCAGTACTTC.

J is TRBJ1-1 and V is TRBV11-3, with a possible D match to TRBD1 (6 bases). Germline V lookup: CDR1 SGHNT, CDR2 YENEEA. With 4 bases removed from V and 2 bases from J, the gap between germline ends came to 8 bases. This CDR3 is 13 amino acids long. CDR3 in DNA: TGTGCCAGCAGCTCACAGGGAAACACTGAAGCTTTCTTT. Its protein product is CASSSQGNTEAFF.

Regarding this clone: A junction boundary mismatches the germline segment, possibly from a read error. The rearrangement uses TRBV18 and TRBJ2-1; D is unresolved. Germline V lookup: CDR1 KGHSH, CDR2 LQKENI. The CDR3 length is 14 residues. CDR3 in amino acids: CASSPPRDLAEQLF. The CDR3 coding sequence is TGTGCCAGCTCACCACCGAGAGATTTGGCTGAGCAGCTCTTC.

V and J are TRBV6-4 and TRBJ2-2; no reliable D call. The CDR3 spans 11 residues. V dropped 6 bases and J dropped 8 bases, with 7 bases sitting between them. Per the germline V gene, CDR1 is MRHNA and CDR2 is SNTAGT. The CDR3 here is CASSGEGELFF. The CDR3 nucleotides are TGTGCCAGCAGCGGTGAAGGGGAGCTGTTTTTT.

This clone has only a few counts. The genes are TRBV11-2 and TRBJ2-3, with TRBD1 identical over 7 bases. The V and J ends lost 8 bases and 3 bases, in that order; junction bases with no gene match: 8. Germline V gives CDR1 SGHAT, CDR2 FQNNGV. This CDR3 comprises 14 residues. CDR3 in DNA: TGTGCCAGCGTTACAGGGGAAGGGACAGATACGCAGTATTTT. Protein product: CASVTGEGTDTQYF. Based on the CDR3 plus reference TRBV11-2 and TRBJ2-3, the full variable domain is EAGVAQSPRYKIIEKRQSVAFWCNPISGHATLYWYQQILGQGPKLLIQFQNNGVVDDSQLPKDRFSAERLKGVDSTLKIQPAKLEDSAVYLCASVTGEGTDTQYFGPGTRLTVL.

This clone was detected only a few times. The chain couples TRBV7-2 to TRBJ1-3, with TRBD1 as a possible D gene (6 bases). The CDR3 has 13 amino acids. Trimming shortened V by 8 bases and J by 2 bases, and 10 bases separated the two germline ends. Germline V gives CDR1 SGHTA, CDR2 FQGNSA. The CDR3 region is CASEAGAGNTIYF. As DNA, the CDR3 is TGTGCCAGCGAGGCAGGGGCTGGAAACACCATATATTTT.

The sample holds a few counts of this clone. The V gene is TRBV11-3, the J gene TRBJ2-5, with unresolved D. The CDR3 has 14 residues. CDR1 and CDR2 from the germline V gene are SGHNT and YENEEA. V lost 2 bases, J lost 4 bases, and 11 bases lay in between. The CDR3 loop is CASSLYGSGETQYF. The CDR3 coding sequence is TGTGCCAGCAGCTTATACGGGTCGGGAGAGACCCAGTACTTC.

This clone was detected only a few times. The chain has TRBV11-2 and TRBJ2-2; D is perhaps TRBD2 (6 bases). Trimming removed 1 base at V and 6 bases at J, with 12 bases between. CDR3 size: 15 residues. The germline CDR1 and CDR2 sequences are SGHAT and FQNNGV. CDR3 sequence reads: CASSLVPGVPGELFF. The CDR3 nucleotides are TGTGCCAGCAGCTTAGTTCCGGGAGTCCCCGGGGAGCTGTTTTTT. The whole variable domain, remainder taken from reference TRBV11-2 and TRBJ2-2, is EAGVAQSPRYKIIEKRQSVAFWCNPISGHATLYWYQQILGQGPKLLIQFQNNGVVDDSQLPKDRFSAERLKGVDSTLKIQPAKLEDSAVYLCASSLVPGVPGELFFGEGSRLTVL.

The rearrangement links TRBV20-1 to TRBJ1-2; D is undetermined. V lost 5 bases and J lost 5, with 6 bases in between. The V gene's germline CDR1 is DFQATT and CDR2 SNEGSKA (reference sequence). The CDR3 has 10 residues. CDR3 DNA sequence: TGCAGTGCTCCCATATATGGCTACACCTTC. Translated: CSAPIYGYTF.

The chain carries TRBV28 and TRBJ2-1; TRBD1 might be the D (6 bases). CDR3 length equals 16 residues. Trimming shortened V by 6 bases and J by 12 bases, and 27 bases separated the two germline ends. CDR1 is MDHEN, CDR2 SYDVKM, per germline. The CDR3 sequence: CASSPRQVGRLKWQFF. CDR3 bases: TGTGCCAGCAGCCCCAGACAGGTAGGCCGTCTGAAATGGCAGTTCTTC. The variable domain in full, completed from reference TRBV28 and TRBJ2-1, reads DVKVTQSSRYLVKRTGEKVFLECVQDMDHENMFWYRQDPGLGLRLIYFSYDVKMKEKGDIPEGYSVSREKKERFSLILESASTNQTSMYLCASSPRQVGRLKWQFFGPGTRLTVL.

A few counts support this clone. V gene TRBV7-2 combines with J gene TRBJ2-2, with no clear D. This CDR3 comprises 12 residues. From germline, CDR1 is SGHTA and CDR2 FQGNSA. V gave up 2 bases and J gave up 8 bases, with 6 bases separating them. Written as DNA, the CDR3 is TGTGCCAGCAGCTTAATATCAGGGGAGCTGTTTTTT. Translating gives CASSLISGELFF.

Only a few counts were recorded for this clone. The CDR3 coding sequence is TGTGCCAGCAGCCCCTCTAGCGCGAACACCGGGGAGCTGTTTTTT. This codes for CASSPSSANTGELFF. The chain employs TRBV5-4 and TRBJ2-2, with a tentative D call TRBD2 (6 bases). CDR1 and CDR2 (germline): SGHNT, YYREEE (reference sequence). The CDR3 is made up of 15 amino acids. V lost 4 bases to trimming and J lost 0 bases, with 10 bases between them.

The chain uses TRBV7-3 and TRBJ1-5; unclear D gene. The CDR3 is 14 amino acids. V was cut by 2 bases and J by 7 bases, with 12 bases left in between. Germline CDR1 SGHTA, CDR2 FQGTGA. The CDR3 sequence: CASSLDRVGQPQHF. The CDR3 nucleotides are TGTGCCAGCAGCTTAGATAGGGTTGGACAGCCCCAGCATTTT.

This clone came up a few times. The same CDR3 is also encoded by other DNA sequences in this sample. This sequence joins TRBV5-1 and TRBJ2-5; D gene unclear. The germline V and J ends were trimmed by 0 bases and 2 bases, with 11 bases remaining between them. Germline lookup yields CDR1 SGHRS and CDR2 YFSETQ. The CDR3 has 15 residues. The DNA of the CDR3 is TGCGCCAGCAGCTTGGGGCTCGCTGGACAAGAGACCCAGTACTTC. Residues: CASSLGLAGQETQYF.

The chain combines TRBV19 with TRBJ2-7; D is unclear. V was trimmed by 3 bases and J by 3 bases, leaving 12 bases between them. CDR3 length: 14 amino acids. Per germline, CDR1 LNHDA and CDR2 SQIVND (reference sequence). As DNA, the CDR3 is TGTGCCAGTAGTATGGCTGGGGTCGGCTACGAGCAGTACTTC. Residues: CASSMAGVGYEQYF.

As to this clone: Other DNA variants within this sample encode the same CDR3. The chain has TRBV5-4 and TRBJ2-1; 15 bases are shared with TRBD2. The CDR3 has 15 residues. Germline V lookup: CDR1 SGHNT, CDR2 YYREEE (reference sequence). V dropped 4 bases and J dropped 6; count of bases not matched to a gene: 2. The CDR3 spells CASSPGLAGGNEQFF. The CDR3 DNA follows: TGTGCCAGCAGCCCGGGACTAGCGGGAGGCAATGAGCAGTTCTTC.

This clone was detected a few times. The chain combines TRBV28 with TRBJ2-3; the match to TRBD1 covers 10 bases. The germline gives CDR1 MDHEN, CDR2 SYDVKM. V dropped 4 bases and J dropped 5; count of bases not matched to a gene: 9. The CDR3 has 16 amino acids. The CDR3 sequence: CASSSPLGQGIDTQYF. DNA of the CDR3: TGTGCCAGCAGTTCCCCATTGGGACAGGGGATAGATACGCAGTATTTT.

The chain employs TRBV7-3 and TRBJ2-1; 10 bases are shared with TRBD1. Trimming at V came to 5 bases and at J to 3 bases, leaving 10 bases not matched to a gene. Germline V gene sequence: CDR1 SGHTA, CDR2 FQGTGA. The CDR3 is 17 residues long. The CDR3 region is CASSHGRQGANYNEQFF. The CDR3 DNA reads TGTGCCAGCAGCCACGGCAGACAGGGGGCTAACTACAATGAGCAGTTCTTC. The entire variable domain, with the rest obtained from reference TRBV7-3 and TRBJ2-1, is as follows: GAGVSQTPSNKVTEKGKYVELRCDPISGHTALYWYRQSLGQGPEFLIYFQGTGAADDSGLPNDRFFAVRPEGSVSTLKIQRTERGDSAVYLCASSHGRQGANYNEQFFGPGTRLTVL.